The 8 T cell receptor beta chains below all came from one sample that was sequenced in a study of blood T cell repertoires in COVID-19 (dated by TCRdb to 2020 to 2021). Receptors were amplified or captured by the immunoSEQ multiplex PCR assay. This is the immuneACCESS table as TCRdb keeps it, with only in-frame sequences that have V and J called. A part of the clones is gone; compared with another copy, unresolved V genes explain less than half, and the rest is unexplained. Counted in this sample were around 270,000 clones; over 70% of them appeared once. The leading ten clones occupy 3% to 3.5% of the sample. The sequenced material came from PBMCs or T cells enriched from blood (not recorded which). The receptors were sampled from a woman in her 40s who had been exposed to COVID-19.

This clone has just a few counts. J is TRBJ1-4 and V is TRBV5-6, with D perhaps matching TRBD1 (5 bases). Germline CDR1 and CDR2: SGHDT and YYEEEE. The V end was cut by 2 bases, the J end by 6 bases, with 14 bases between. This CDR3 contains 15 residues. The CDR3 here is CASSLRGSGHEKLFF. CDR3 nucleotide sequence: TGTGCCAGCAGCTTAAGGGGATCGGGTCATGAAAAACTGTTTTTT.

The chain has TRBV7-8 and TRBJ2-1; 11 bases agree with TRBD2. This CDR3 is built from 16 residues. Trimming cost V 5 bases and J 5 bases; bases outside gene matches: 8. The germline CDR1 and CDR2 sequences are SGHVS and FQNEAQ. CDR3 nucleotide sequence: TGTGCCAGCAGCCCTCTCGGGACTAGCGGCGACAATGAGCAGTTCTTC. This sequence encodes CASSPLGTSGDNEQFF.

The J gene is TRBJ2-2, the V gene TRBV18; 10 bases map to TRBD1. The CDR3 spans 17 residues. V lost 5 bases, J lost 3 bases, and 9 bases stayed unmatched. Germline lookup yields CDR1 KGHSH and CDR2 LQKENI. The CDR3 DNA follows: TGTGCCAGCTCAGTCGGCGTGGGGACAGGGGACACCGGGGAGCTGTTTTTT. Translated: CASSVGVGTGDTGELFF.

The chain uses TRBV3-1 (or the pseudogene TRBV3-2) and TRBJ2-3, with TRBD2 matching over 10 bases. Trimming removed 1 base from V and 7 bases from J; junction bases left unmatched: 8. Germline loops: CDR1 LGHDT, CDR2 YNNKEL (reference sequence). This CDR3 region has 16 residues. The CDR3 is CASSQGSGGAQNTQYF. The DNA of the CDR3 is TGTGCCAGCAGCCAAGGGAGCGGGGGGGCCCAGAATACGCAGTATTTT.

The V and J genes are TRBV18 and TRBJ2-1; D perhaps matches TRBD1 (6 bases). V lost 4 bases to trimming and J lost 2 bases, with 15 bases between them. Germline CDR1 is KGHSH and CDR2 is LQKENI. The CDR3 runs 16 residues. CDR3 sequence: CASSLKPPGAYNEQFF. The CDR3 coding sequence is TGTGCCAGCTCACTGAAACCCCCAGGGGCCTACAATGAGCAGTTCTTC.

This chain's CDR3 is CASSLVSGTEAFF. CDR3 nucleotide sequence: TGTGCCAGCAGTTTAGTATCAGGCACTGAAGCTTTCTTT. J is TRBJ1-1 and V is TRBV28; D uncertain. This CDR3 has 13 residues. V was shortened by 2 bases and J by 4 bases, with 8 bases between the two germline ends. Germline lookup yields CDR1 MDHEN and CDR2 SYDVKM.

This chain uses TRBV4-3 with TRBJ1-6; 8 nucleotides line up with TRBD1. Germline V CDR1 and CDR2: LGHNA, YSLEER. The CDR3 is 16 amino acids. With V trimmed by 0 bases and J by 9 bases, 7 bases remained unmatched. Here the CDR3 DNA reads TGCGCCAGCAGCCAAGAATTCGGGACAGGTAGTTCACCCCTCCACTTT. The encoded protein is CASSQEFGTGSSPLHF.

This chain links TRBV27 with TRBJ1-1; D may be TRBD1 (5 bases). The V end lost 2 bases, the J end lost 0 bases, and 13 bases lay between the germline ends. This CDR3 contains 16 residues. CDR1 MNHEY and CDR2 SMNVEV come from the germline V gene (reference sequence). The CDR3 sequence: CASSLTSGLMNTEAFF. DNA of the CDR3: TGTGCCAGCAGTTTAACGTCAGGGCTAATGAACACTGAAGCTTTCTTT.